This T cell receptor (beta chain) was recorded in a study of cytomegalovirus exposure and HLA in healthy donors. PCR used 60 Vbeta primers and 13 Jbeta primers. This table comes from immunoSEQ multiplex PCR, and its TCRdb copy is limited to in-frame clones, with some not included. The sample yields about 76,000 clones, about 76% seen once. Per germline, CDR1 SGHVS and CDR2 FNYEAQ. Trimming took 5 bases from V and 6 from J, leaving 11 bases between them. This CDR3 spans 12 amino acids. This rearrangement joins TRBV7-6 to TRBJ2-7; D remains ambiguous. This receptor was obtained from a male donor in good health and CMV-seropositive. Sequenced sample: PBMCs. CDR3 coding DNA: TGTGCCAGCAGCCCAGTGCTAGGCGAGCAGTACTTC. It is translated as CASSPVLGEQYF.